Each of the 16 T cell receptor beta chains below was sequenced from the same sample in a study of radiation and T cells in renal cell carcinoma. Time point specified: baseline pretreatment blood. The treatment here: 15 Gy SBRT to primary tumor, nephrectomy 4 weeks later. TCRdb's table, derived via immunoSEQ multiplex PCR, lists solely in-frame clones and lacks some. The sample consists of about 150,000 clones, about 88% of them appearing once. The sample in question was blood, obtained from a patient whose treatment included radiotherapy and nephrectomy. All receptors come from a woman between 65 and 79 years old with renal cell carcinoma.

The V gene is TRBV6-1, the J gene TRBJ1-2; D remains ambiguous. Trimming pared 7 bases from V and 4 bases from J, leaving 10 bases between. The CDR3 is 12 amino acids. CDR1 is MNHNS, CDR2 SASEGT, per germline. The CDR3 region has the DNA TGTGCCAGCACCCAACCCGTCTATGGCTACACCTTC. This codes for CASTQPVYGYTF.

The CDR3 sequence: CASSLAGRDSNYGYTF. CDR3 nucleotide sequence: TGTGCCAGCAGCTTAGCAGGGAGGGACTCAAACTATGGCTACACCTTC. This chain connects TRBV7-9 to TRBJ1-2, with D perhaps TRBD1 (5 bases). The CDR3 consists of 16 residues. V lost 0 bases and J 2 bases, leaving 13 bases between the germline ends. Germline lookup yields CDR1 SEHNR and CDR2 FQNEAQ (reference sequence).

V gene TRBV19 combines with J gene TRBJ2-3; 8 bases agree with TRBD2. Per germline, CDR1 LNHDA and CDR2 SQIVND (reference sequence). V shed 9 bases and J 5 bases; nucleotides not matched to a gene: 10. The CDR3 covers 14 residues. The CDR3 coding sequence is TGTGCCAGCCGAGGGGTAGCGGGGATAGATACGCAGTATTTT. Translation gives CASRGVAGIDTQYF. Supplemented by reference TRBV19 and TRBJ2-3, the full variable domain reads DGGITQSPKYLFRKEGQNVTLSCEQNLNHDAMYWYRQDPGQGLRLIYYSQIVNDFQKGDIAEGYSVSREKKESFPLTVTSAQKNPTAFYLCASRGVAGIDTQYFGPGTRLTVL.

The chain carries TRBV15 and TRBJ1-1; D is uncertain. Trimming left V 0 bases short and J 3 bases short, with 11 bases between. The germline gives CDR1 LNHNV, CDR2 YYDKDF (reference sequence). The CDR3 is 15 residues long. This CDR3 reads CATSRDKTPDTEAFF. The CDR3, as DNA: TGTGCCACCAGCAGAGATAAAACTCCCGACACTGAAGCTTTCTTT.

V and J are TRBV2 and TRBJ2-2; TRBD1 might be the D (5 bases). From germline, CDR1 is SNHLY and CDR2 FYNNEI. The CDR3 is 14 amino acids. V was shortened by 6 bases and J by 5 bases, with 13 bases between the two germline ends. The CDR3 loop is CASREKGWTGELFF. The CDR3 nucleotides read TGTGCCAGCAGAGAGAAGGGGTGGACCGGGGAGCTGTTTTTT.

This clone was detected only once. This chain uses TRBV5-1 with TRBJ2-2, with 7 bases identical to TRBD2. The CDR3 has 14 residues. CDR1 and CDR2 (germline): SGHRS, YFSETQ. With 4 bases clipped from V and 4 bases from J, the junction kept 4 bases outside the gene matches. CDR3 sequence: CASSPSGATGELFF. The DNA of the CDR3 is TGCGCCAGCAGCCCCAGCGGGGCCACCGGGGAGCTGTTTTTT.

As DNA, the CDR3 is TGTGCCAGTAGTTCAGACAGGGGTCCCTACGAGCAGTACTTC. Protein product: CASSSDRGPYEQYF. The chain joins TRBV19 to TRBJ2-7; TRBD1 matches at 8 bases. The CDR3 runs to 14 residues. Germline V CDR1 and CDR2: LNHDA, SQIVND (reference sequence). V was pared by 5 bases and J by 2 bases, with 5 bases of the junction left unmatched.

Points on this clone: This specimen includes other DNA sequences encoding the same CDR3. The chain joins TRBV9 to TRBJ2-2; the D call may be TRBD1 or TRBD2 (5 bases each). Germline V gene lookup returns CDR1 SGDLS and CDR2 YYNGEE. The CDR3 sequence is 14 residues long. The V end was cut by 3 bases, the J end by 2 bases, with 8 bases between. The CDR3 coding sequence is TGTGCCAGCAGCGCGGGGCTCAACACCGGGGAGCTGTTTTTT. This codes for CASSAGLNTGELFF.

The genes are TRBV6-6 and TRBJ1-1, with 8 bases aligning to TRBD1. This CDR3 comprises 16 residues. The germline V gene has CDR1 MNHNY and CDR2 SVGAGI (reference sequence). The ends lost 2 bases at V and 1 base at J; junction bases unmatched: 6. The CDR3 DNA reads TGTGCCAGCAGTTACCCTCAGGGGGCGAGGAACACTGAAGCTTTCTTT. This sequence encodes CASSYPQGARNTEAFF.

The chain has TRBV4-1 and TRBJ1-1; no clear D. This CDR3 comprises 12 residues. The germline V gene encodes CDR1 MGHRA and CDR2 YSYEKL. V lost 4 bases and J lost 7, with 10 bases in between. CDR3 coding DNA: TGCGCCAGCAGCCCTTGGACGGGTGAAGCTTTCTTT. Translating it yields CASSPWTGEAFF.

The genes are TRBV2 and TRBJ2-3, with D tentatively TRBD1 or TRBD2 (5 bases each). This CDR3 comprises 12 residues. V lost 10 bases and J 4 bases, leaving 12 bases between the germline ends. Looked up from germline, CDR1 is SNHLY and CDR2 is FYNNEI. The CDR3, as DNA: TGTGCCACCGGGACCCCGCCAGATACGCAGTATTTT. Protein product: CATGTPPDTQYF. Drawing the rest from reference TRBV2 and TRBJ2-3, the complete variable domain is EPEVTQTPSHQVTQMGQEVILRCVPISNHLYFYWYRQILGQKVEFLVSFYNNEISEKSEIFDDQFSVERPDGSNFTLKIRSTKLEDSAMYFCATGTPPDTQYFGPGTRLTVL.

This clone was observed a few times. CDR3 residues: CASSGTGVNSPLHF. The DNA of the CDR3 is TGTGCCAGCAGTGGGACAGGGGTTAATTCACCCCTCCACTTT. The chain links TRBV6-5 to TRBJ1-6; 10 bases align to TRBD1. Unmatched junction bases numbered 1, after V lost 5 bases and J lost 6 bases. The length of the CDR3 is 14 residues. The germline V gene encodes CDR1 MNHEY and CDR2 SVGAGI.

The chain employs TRBV7-2 and TRBJ2-5; 7 bases align to TRBD2. V was pared by 5 bases and J by 2 bases, with 11 bases of the junction left unmatched. The CDR3 spans 16 residues. Germline CDR1 is SGHTA and CDR2 is FQGNSA. The CDR3 nucleotides read TGTGCCAGCAGCCCAGGTGCGCGGGAGACTCAAGAGACCCAGTACTTC. This translates into CASSPGARETQETQYF. Full variable domain (outside the CDR3, taken from reference TRBV7-2 and TRBJ2-5): GAGVSQSPSNKVTEKGKDVELRCDPISGHTALYWYRQSLGQGLEFLIYFQGNSAPDKSGLPSDRFSAERTGGSVSTLTIQRTQQEDSAVYLCASSPGARETQETQYFGPGTRLLVL.

The chain has TRBV11-2 and TRBJ2-3; TRBD2 aligns across 16 bases. Germline CDR1 is SGHAT and CDR2 is FQNNGV. The CDR3 loop spans 17 amino acids. V was clipped by 5 bases and J by 5 bases; unmatched bases: 7. This CDR3 reads CASSQGLAGGPVDTQYF. Here the CDR3 DNA reads TGTGCCAGCAGCCAGGGACTAGCGGGGGGGCCGGTAGATACGCAGTATTTT.

The genes are TRBV30 and TRBJ2-3, with D possibly TRBD2 on 5 matching bases. V lost 3 bases and J lost 0, with 13 bases in between. The CDR3 has 15 amino acids. Germline V CDR1 and CDR2: GTSNPN, SVGIG (reference sequence). The chain's CDR3 is CAWRRDWTSTDTQYF. The CDR3 DNA follows: TGTGCCTGGAGGAGGGATTGGACTAGCACAGATACGCAGTATTTT. Full variable domain (outside the CDR3, taken from reference TRBV30 and TRBJ2-3): SQTIHQWPATLVQPVGSPLSLECTVEGTSNPNLYWYRQAAGRGLQLLFYSVGIGQISSEVPQNLSASRPQDRQFILSSKKLLLSDSGFYLCAWRRDWTSTDTQYFGPGTRLTVL.

This chain connects TRBV19 to TRBJ1-1, with a weak D call TRBD1 (5 bases). The CDR3 has 17 residues. The V and J ends lost 2 bases and 2 bases respectively, with 18 bases between them. Germline CDR1 is LNHDA and CDR2 is SQIVND (reference sequence). CDR3: CASSISGLGRANTEAFF. The CDR3 bases are TGTGCCAGTAGTATATCCGGGCTGGGCAGGGCAAACACTGAAGCTTTCTTT.